The 18 T cell receptor beta chains below all came from one sample that was sequenced in a study of OX40 agonist ivuxolimab in advanced cancers. Clones were sequenced by immunoSEQ multiplex PCR, and TCRdb holds only the in-frame ones, with some missing. The sample holds roughly 62,000 clones, approximately 86% seen once. The input for sequencing was CD4+ or CD8+ T cells sorted from blood, taken in a trial of the OX40 agonist ivuxolimab. Receptors originate from an adult with an advanced solid tumor such as melanoma, head and neck, liver or kidney cancer.

The chain carries TRBV6-1 and TRBJ2-1; no clear D gene. Germline CDR1 and CDR2: MNHNS and SASEGT. Trimming removed 4 bases at V and 12 bases at J, with 7 bases between. The length of the CDR3 is 10 residues. In DNA form, the CDR3 reads TGTGCCAGCAGTGGGACGTGGCAGTTCTTC. Residues: CASSGTWQFF.

V usage is TRBV21-1 and J usage is TRBJ1-1; TRBD1 is taken as the D call from the table, unchecked against the DNA. TRBV21-1 is an annotated pseudogene. The CDR3 length is 14 residues. The CDR3 DNA sequence: TGTGCCAGCAACATAGGACAGGTGAACACTGAAGCTTTCTTT. This translates into CASNIGQVNTEAFF.

This clone was observed a single time. This chain uses TRBV7-2 with TRBJ2-3; no reliable D call. This CDR3 spans 13 amino acids. CDR1 SGHTA and CDR2 FQGNSA come from the germline V gene. V was clipped by 4 bases and J by 0 bases, with 5 bases between them. CDR3 nucleotide sequence: TGTGCCAGCAGCTCTCAAAGCACAGATACGCAGTATTTT. This gives the protein CASSSQSTDTQYF.

This clone was recorded once. V usage is TRBV9 and J usage is TRBJ1-2, with 7 bases matching TRBD1. The germline gives CDR1 SGDLS, CDR2 YYNGEE. This CDR3 contains 13 residues. V was clipped by 5 bases and J by 8 bases; unmatched bases: 9. The CDR3 protein is CASRGTDLQGYTF. In nucleotides, the CDR3 is TGTGCCAGCAGGGGGACAGACTTACAGGGCTACACCTTC.

The chain uses TRBV7-9 and TRBJ2-3; 12 bases align to TRBD2. V lost 5 bases to trimming and J lost 4 bases; unmatched junction nucleotides: 4. CDR1 and CDR2 (germline): SEHNR, FQNEAQ (reference sequence). CDR3 size: 15 residues. The CDR3 protein is CASSNRLAGADTQYF. The CDR3 nucleotides read TGTGCCAGCAGCAATCGACTAGCGGGGGCAGATACGCAGTATTTT.

This chain connects TRBV5-1 to TRBJ2-7; no reliable D call. The CDR3 length is 16 residues. Trimming removed 0 bases from V and 0 bases from J, with 13 bases in between. Germline CDR1 and CDR2: SGHRS and YFSETQ. The chain's CDR3 is CASSLEPGGPSYEQYF. The CDR3, as DNA: TGCGCCAGCAGCTTGGAACCGGGCGGTCCCTCCTACGAGCAGTACTTC.

The V gene is TRBV10-1, the J gene TRBJ2-2, with a tentative D call TRBD2 (6 bases). The length of the CDR3 is 15 residues. Germline lookup yields CDR1 WNHNN and CDR2 SYGVQD (reference sequence). The V end was cut by 3 bases, the J end by 4 bases, with 12 bases between. CDR3 sequence reads: CASSDSGSTTGELFF. CDR3 coding DNA: TGCGCCAGCAGTGACAGCGGGTCGACCACCGGGGAGCTGTTTTTT.

CDR3 loop: CASRSQGWTNYGYTF. As DNA, the CDR3 is TGTGCAAGTCGCTCCCAGGGCTGGACTAACTATGGCTACACCTTC. The chain couples TRBV12-2 to TRBJ1-2; TRBD1, as called in the table, went unchecked against the DNA. TRBV12-2 is labeled a pseudogene. The CDR3 runs 15 residues.

The chain joins TRBV20-1 to TRBJ2-1; D unresolved. Germline CDR1 DFQATT, CDR2 SNEGSKA (reference sequence). The germline V and J ends were trimmed by 6 bases and 4 bases, with 4 bases remaining between them. There are 10 residues in the CDR3. The CDR3 nucleotides read TGCAGTGCCCTGTACAATGAGCAGTTCTTC. It specifies CSALYNEQFF.

The chain combines TRBV15 with TRBJ2-7; possibly TRBD1 or TRBD2 for D (5 bases each). Per the germline V gene, CDR1 is LNHNV and CDR2 is YYDKDF (reference sequence). The CDR3 is 13 residues long. V was trimmed by 9 bases and J by 2 bases, leaving 14 bases between them. The CDR3 is CATGTYGTYEQYF. The CDR3 DNA reads TGTGCCACGGGGACGTATGGAACCTACGAGCAGTACTTC.

This rearrangement joins TRBV5-1 to TRBJ2-6; weak D call: TRBD1 (5 bases). Germline-derived CDR1 and CDR2 are SGHRS and YFSETQ. The length of the CDR3 is 16 residues. V was shortened by 1 base and J by 0 bases, with 8 bases between the two germline ends. The chain's CDR3 is CASSLSGASGANVLTF. The CDR3 DNA sequence: TGCGCCAGCAGCTTGTCTGGGGCCTCTGGGGCCAACGTCCTGACTTTC. Variable domain in full (rest from reference TRBV5-1 and TRBJ2-6): KAGVTQTPRYLIKTRGQQVTLSCSPISGHRSVSWYQQTPGQGLQFLFEYFSETQRNKGNFPGRFSGRQFSNSRSEMNVSTLELGDSALYLCASSLSGASGANVLTFGAGSRLTVL.

The chain is built from TRBV6-5 and TRBJ2-7, with a possible D match to TRBD2 (6 bases). Germline values: CDR1 MNHEY, CDR2 SVGAGI. V lost 5 bases to trimming and J lost 7 bases, with 18 bases between them. The CDR3 is 14 residues long. The DNA of the CDR3 is TGTGCCAGCAGTGGGGGACTTCGATCGGGGGAGCAGTACTTC. Translated, it gives CASSGGLRSGEQYF.

The gene calls are TRBV5-8 and TRBJ2-1; D may be TRBD2 (6 bases). Trimming took 5 bases from V and 4 from J, leaving 19 bases between them. CDR1 is SGHTS and CDR2 is YDEGEE in the germline V gene. CDR3 size: 16 residues. The CDR3 region has the DNA TGTGCCAGCAGGTGGGGGGAGATCCAGGTATACAATGAGCAGTTCTTC. Protein product: CASRWGEIQVYNEQFF. Complete variable domain (other parts from reference TRBV5-8 and TRBJ2-1): EAGVTQSPTHLIKTRGQQATLRCSPISGHTSVYWYQQALGLGLQFLLWYDEGEERNRGNFPPRFSGRQFPNYSSELNVNALELEDSALYLCASRWGEIQVYNEQFFGPGTRLTVL.

J is TRBJ2-3 and V is TRBV7-2, with 7 bases aligning to TRBD2. Losses at the gene ends were 7 bases for V and 0 bases for J; bases not matched to a gene: 7. This CDR3 is 15 amino acids long. Germline CDR1 and CDR2: SGHTA and FQGNSA. The CDR3 protein is CASIAGFTSTDTQYF. CDR3 in DNA: TGTGCCAGCATAGCGGGTTTCACTAGCACAGATACGCAGTATTTT.

The CDR3 region is CASRQTANSYEQYF. In DNA, the CDR3 is TGTGCCAGCAGACAGACAGCAAACTCCTACGAGCAGTACTTC. The chain links TRBV6-5 to TRBJ2-7, with D possibly being TRBD1 (5 bases). This CDR3 region has 14 residues. Between the trimmed V and J ends, which lost 6 bases and 0 bases, there was a span of 12 bases. Germline V gene lookup returns CDR1 MNHEY and CDR2 SVGAGI.

This chain links TRBV28 with TRBJ1-1, with 7 bases fitting TRBD1. From germline, CDR1 is MDHEN and CDR2 SYDVKM. This CDR3 is built from 14 residues. Trimming removed 8 bases from V and 11 bases from J; junction bases left unmatched: 17. CDR3 DNA: TGTGCCAGCGGACCAATTCGGACAGGATCTCGCGCTTTCTTT. It codes for CASGPIRTGSRAFF.

The V and J genes are TRBV2 and TRBJ2-2; 13 bases are a match to TRBD2. Trimming removed 6 bases from V and 5 bases from J; junction bases left unmatched: 6. CDR1 is SNHLY, CDR2 FYNNEI, per germline. CDR3 size: 16 residues. The CDR3 DNA reads TGTGCCAGCAGGCGACTAGCGGGAGGAGGGACCGGGGAGCTGTTTTTT. Translating gives CASRRLAGGGTGELFF.

The count of this clone is one. This rearrangement joins TRBV2 to TRBJ2-1; D gene unclear. Trimming cost V 8 bases and J 9 bases, with 8 bases left between them. This CDR3 has 10 residues. CDR1 SNHLY and CDR2 FYNNEI come from the germline V gene. CDR3 loop: CASGWGEQFF. For the CDR3, the DNA is TGTGCCAGCGGCTGGGGTGAGCAGTTCTTC.